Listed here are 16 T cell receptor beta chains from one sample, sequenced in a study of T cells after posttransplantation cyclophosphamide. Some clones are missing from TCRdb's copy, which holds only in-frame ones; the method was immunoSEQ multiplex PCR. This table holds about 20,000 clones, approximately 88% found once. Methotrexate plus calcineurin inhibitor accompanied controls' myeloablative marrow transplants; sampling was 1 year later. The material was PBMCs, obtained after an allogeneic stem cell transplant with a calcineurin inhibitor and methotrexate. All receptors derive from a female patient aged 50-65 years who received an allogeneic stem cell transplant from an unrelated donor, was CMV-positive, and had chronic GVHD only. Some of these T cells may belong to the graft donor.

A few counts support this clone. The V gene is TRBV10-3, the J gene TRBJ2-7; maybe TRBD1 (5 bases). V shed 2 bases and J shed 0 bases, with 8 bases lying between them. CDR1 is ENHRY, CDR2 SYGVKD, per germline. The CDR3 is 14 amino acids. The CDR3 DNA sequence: TGTGCCATCAGTGAGCCGACAGCCTCCTACGAGCAGTACTTC. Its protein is CAISEPTASYEQYF.

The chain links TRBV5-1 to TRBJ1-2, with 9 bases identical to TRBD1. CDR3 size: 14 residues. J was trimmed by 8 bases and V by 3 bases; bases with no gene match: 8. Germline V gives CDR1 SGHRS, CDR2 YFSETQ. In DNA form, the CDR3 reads TGCGCCAGCAGCTCTCAAACCGGGACAGGGGGCTACACCTTC. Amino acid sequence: CASSSQTGTGGYTF.

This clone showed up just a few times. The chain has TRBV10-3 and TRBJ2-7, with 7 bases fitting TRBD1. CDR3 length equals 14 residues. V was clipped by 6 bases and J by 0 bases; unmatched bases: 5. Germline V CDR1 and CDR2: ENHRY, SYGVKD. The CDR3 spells CAISRDSGSYEQYF. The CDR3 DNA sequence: TGTGCCATCAGCCGGGACAGTGGCTCCTACGAGCAGTACTTC.

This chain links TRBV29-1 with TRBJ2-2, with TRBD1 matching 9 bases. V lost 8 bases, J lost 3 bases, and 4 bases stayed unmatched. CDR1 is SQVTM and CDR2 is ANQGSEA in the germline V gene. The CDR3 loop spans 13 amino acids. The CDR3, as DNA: TGCAGCTTTCGACAGGGGGACACCGGGGAGCTGTTTTTT. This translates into CSFRQGDTGELFF.

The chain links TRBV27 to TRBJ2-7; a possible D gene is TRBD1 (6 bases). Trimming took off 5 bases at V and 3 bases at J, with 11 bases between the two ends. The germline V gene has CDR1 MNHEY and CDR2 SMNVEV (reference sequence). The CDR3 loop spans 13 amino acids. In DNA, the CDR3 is TGTGCCAGCAGTCCCCGGACAGACTACGAGCAGTACTTC. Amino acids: CASSPRTDYEQYF.

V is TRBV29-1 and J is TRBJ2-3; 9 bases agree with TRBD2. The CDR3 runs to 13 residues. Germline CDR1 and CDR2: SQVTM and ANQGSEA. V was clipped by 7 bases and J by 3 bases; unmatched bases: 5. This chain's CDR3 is CSAGLAYTDTQYF. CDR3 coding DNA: TGCAGCGCGGGACTAGCATATACAGATACGCAGTATTTT.

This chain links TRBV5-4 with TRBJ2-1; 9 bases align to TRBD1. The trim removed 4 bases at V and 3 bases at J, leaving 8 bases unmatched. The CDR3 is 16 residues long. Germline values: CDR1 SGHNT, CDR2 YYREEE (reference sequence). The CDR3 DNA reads TGTGCCAGCAGCCCAGCCGGGACAGGGCGCTACAATGAGCAGTTCTTC. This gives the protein CASSPAGTGRYNEQFF.

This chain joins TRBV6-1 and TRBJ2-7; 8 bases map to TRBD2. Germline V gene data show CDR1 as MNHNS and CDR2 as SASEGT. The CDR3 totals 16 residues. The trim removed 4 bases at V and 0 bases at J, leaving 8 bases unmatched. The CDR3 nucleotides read TGTGCCAGCAGTGCAGACGCGGGACTAGTCTCCTACGAGCAGTACTTC. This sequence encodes CASSADAGLVSYEQYF.

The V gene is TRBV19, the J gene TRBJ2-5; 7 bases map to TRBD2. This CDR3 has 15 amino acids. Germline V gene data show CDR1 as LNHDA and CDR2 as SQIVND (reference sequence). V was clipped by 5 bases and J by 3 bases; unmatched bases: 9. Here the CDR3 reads CASSAREWGEETQYF. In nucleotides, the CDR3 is TGTGCCAGTAGTGCGCGGGAGTGGGGAGAAGAGACCCAGTACTTC.

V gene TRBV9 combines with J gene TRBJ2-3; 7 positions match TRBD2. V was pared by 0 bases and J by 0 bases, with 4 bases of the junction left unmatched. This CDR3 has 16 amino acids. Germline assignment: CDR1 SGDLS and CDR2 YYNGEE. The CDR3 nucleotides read TGTGCCAGCAGCGTAGCGGCGGGAGTCAGCACAGATACGCAGTATTTT. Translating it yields CASSVAAGVSTDTQYF.

The CDR3, as DNA: TGTGCCAGCTCGGCTAGCGGGAGCTACGAGCAGTACTTC. This encodes CASSASGSYEQYF. The J gene is TRBJ2-7, the V gene TRBV13; 10 nucleotides line up with TRBD2. V shed 8 bases, J shed 3 bases, and the junction held 4 bases outside the gene matches. The CDR3 covers 13 residues. The germline V gene encodes CDR1 PRHDT and CDR2 FYEKMQ (reference sequence). The entire variable domain, with the rest obtained from reference TRBV13 and TRBJ2-7, is as follows: AAGVIQSPRHLIKEKRETATLKCYPIPRHDTVYWYQQGPGQDPQFLISFYEKMQSDKGSIPDRFSAQQFSDYHSELNMSSLELGDSALYFCASSASGSYEQYFGPGTRLTVT.

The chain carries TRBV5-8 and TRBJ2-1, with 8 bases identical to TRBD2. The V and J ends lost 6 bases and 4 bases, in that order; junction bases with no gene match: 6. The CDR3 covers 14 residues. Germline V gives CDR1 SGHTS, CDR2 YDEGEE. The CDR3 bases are TGTGCCAGCAATCCCAGCGGGGGTTACAATGAGCAGTTCTTC. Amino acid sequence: CASNPSGGYNEQFF.

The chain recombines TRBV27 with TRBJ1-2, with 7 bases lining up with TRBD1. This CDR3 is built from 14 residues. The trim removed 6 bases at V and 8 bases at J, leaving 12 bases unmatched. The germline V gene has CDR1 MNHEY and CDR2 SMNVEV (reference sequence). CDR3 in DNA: TGTGCCAGCAGCCCACAGGGGCGCAGGGGGGGCTACACCTTC. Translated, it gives CASSPQGRRGGYTF.

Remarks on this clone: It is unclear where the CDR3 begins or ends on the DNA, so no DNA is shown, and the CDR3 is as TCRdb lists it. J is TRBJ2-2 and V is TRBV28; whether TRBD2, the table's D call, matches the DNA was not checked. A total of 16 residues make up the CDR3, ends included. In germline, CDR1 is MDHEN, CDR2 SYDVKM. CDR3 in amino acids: CASRPLAGVRFGELFF.

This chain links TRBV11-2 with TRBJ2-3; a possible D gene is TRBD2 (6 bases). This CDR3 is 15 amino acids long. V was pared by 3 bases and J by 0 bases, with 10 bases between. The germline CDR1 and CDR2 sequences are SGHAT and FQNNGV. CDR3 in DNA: TGTGCCAGCAGCTTTGCAGGGACTAGCACAGATACGCAGTATTTT. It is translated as CASSFAGTSTDTQYF.

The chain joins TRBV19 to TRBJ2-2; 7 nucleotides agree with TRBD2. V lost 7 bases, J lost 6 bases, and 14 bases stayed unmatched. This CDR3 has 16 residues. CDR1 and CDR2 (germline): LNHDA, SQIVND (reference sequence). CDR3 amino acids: CASTAEGGSWAGELFF. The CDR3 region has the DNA TGTGCCAGTACCGCCGAGGGCGGGAGCTGGGCCGGGGAGCTGTTTTTT.